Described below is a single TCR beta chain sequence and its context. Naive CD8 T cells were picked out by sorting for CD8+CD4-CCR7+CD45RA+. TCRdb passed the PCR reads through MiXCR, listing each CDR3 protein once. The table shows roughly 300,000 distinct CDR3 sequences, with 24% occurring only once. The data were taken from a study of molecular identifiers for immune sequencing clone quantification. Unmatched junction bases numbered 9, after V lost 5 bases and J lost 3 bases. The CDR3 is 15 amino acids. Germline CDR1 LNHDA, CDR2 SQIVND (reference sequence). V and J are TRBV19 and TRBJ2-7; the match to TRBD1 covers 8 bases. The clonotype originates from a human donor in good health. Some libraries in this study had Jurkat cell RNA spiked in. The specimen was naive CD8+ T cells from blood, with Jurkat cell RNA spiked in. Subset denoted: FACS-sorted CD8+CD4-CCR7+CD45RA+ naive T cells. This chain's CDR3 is CASSAPGQELYEQYF. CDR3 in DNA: TGTGCCAGTAGTGCGCCGGGACAGGAACTCTACGAGCAGTACTTC.